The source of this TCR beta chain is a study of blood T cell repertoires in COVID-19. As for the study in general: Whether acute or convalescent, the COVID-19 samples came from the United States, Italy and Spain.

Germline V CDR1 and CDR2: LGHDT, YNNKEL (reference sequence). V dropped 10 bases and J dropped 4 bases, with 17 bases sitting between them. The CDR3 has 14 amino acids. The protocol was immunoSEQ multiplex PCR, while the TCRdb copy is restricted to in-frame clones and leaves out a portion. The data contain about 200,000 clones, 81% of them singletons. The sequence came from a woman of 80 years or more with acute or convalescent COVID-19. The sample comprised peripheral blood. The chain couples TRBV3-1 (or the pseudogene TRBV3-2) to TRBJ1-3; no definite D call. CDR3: CATSHSGQGNTIYF. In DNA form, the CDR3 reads TGTGCCACCTCTCACTCAGGCCAAGGAAACACCATATATTTT.